The 25 T cell receptor beta chains below come from one sample, sequenced in a study of OX40 agonist ivuxolimab in advanced cancers. Clones were sequenced by immunoSEQ multiplex PCR, and TCRdb holds only the in-frame ones, with some missing. The table shows tens of thousands of clones, with roughly nine tenths occurring only once. The source was CD4+ or CD8+ T cells sorted from blood, collected in a trial of the OX40 agonist ivuxolimab. These TCRs come from an adult with an advanced solid tumor such as melanoma, head and neck, liver or kidney cancer.

The V gene is TRBV30, the J gene TRBJ2-3; a weak D match, TRBD2 (6 bases). The ends were cut back, 4 bases at V and 3 bases at J, with 17 bases in the middle. This CDR3 is 15 amino acids long. Germline V gene lookup returns CDR1 GTSNPN and CDR2 SVGIG (reference sequence). The CDR3: CAWNKMGEVTDTQYF. The CDR3 bases are TGTGCCTGGAATAAAATGGGGGAGGTAACAGATACGCAGTATTTT.

The rearrangement links TRBV28 to TRBJ2-7, with 7 bases matching TRBD1. Germline V gene lookup returns CDR1 MDHEN and CDR2 SYDVKM. The CDR3 length is 12 residues. Germline trimming cut 5 bases from V and 4 bases from J; bases unmatched to any gene: 2. The CDR3 protein is CASSLQGYEQYF. In DNA form, the CDR3 reads TGTGCCAGCAGTCTACAGGGGTACGAGCAGTACTTC.

The genes are TRBV15 and TRBJ2-7; no definite D call. V was cut by 0 bases and J by 5 bases, with 8 bases left in between. Germline CDR1 LNHNV, CDR2 YYDKDF (reference sequence). The CDR3 is made up of 13 amino acids. This CDR3 reads CATSREAKNEQYF. In nucleotides, the CDR3 is TGTGCCACCAGCAGAGAGGCGAAAAACGAGCAGTACTTC.

The chain recombines TRBV6-9 with TRBJ1-2; 8 positions match TRBD1. Germline CDR1 and CDR2: MNHGY and SVAAGI. J lost 3 bases, V lost 4 bases, and 4 bases had no gene match. The CDR3 is made up of 14 amino acids. DNA of the CDR3: TGTGCCAGCAGTTTCGAGACAGGGGACTATGGCTACACCTTC. Protein sequence: CASSFETGDYGYTF.

The chain couples TRBV5-1 to TRBJ1-2; D is uncertain. The CDR3 length is 13 residues. Between the trimmed V and J ends, which lost 0 bases and 7 bases, there was a span of 10 bases. CDR1 and CDR2 from the germline V gene are SGHRS and YFSETQ. CDR3 nucleotides: TGCGCCAGCAGCTTGGAGACGCAGCTTGGCTACACCTTC. This gives the protein CASSLETQLGYTF.

V and J are TRBV29-1 and TRBJ2-7; 7 nucleotides align to TRBD2. CDR1 is SQVTM, CDR2 ANQGSEA, per germline. The CDR3 totals 14 residues. Trimming removed 2 bases from V and 0 bases from J; junction bases left unmatched: 4. CDR3 bases: TGCAGCGTTGAACTGCGGGAGTTCTCCTACGAGCAGTACTTC. Translation gives CSVELREFSYEQYF.

The CDR3 loop reads CAWLHGQPGELFF. The CDR3 nucleotides read TGTGCCTGGCTGCACGGCCAGCCCGGGGAGCTGTTTTTT. The chain recombines TRBV30 with TRBJ2-2; D remains unclear. Germline CDR1 GTSNPN, CDR2 SVGIG (reference sequence). The CDR3 length is 13 residues. V lost 5 bases, J lost 6 bases, and 13 bases lay in between.

The chain recombines TRBV9 with TRBJ2-6; 7 nucleotides align to TRBD2. The germline V gene encodes CDR1 SGDLS and CDR2 YYNGEE. V lost 5 bases to trimming and J lost 0 bases; unmatched junction nucleotides: 2. This CDR3 region has 15 residues. The CDR3 is CASSRGGSGANVLTF. CDR3 nucleotide sequence: TGTGCCAGCAGTCGCGGGGGCTCTGGGGCCAACGTCCTGACTTTC. Full variable domain (outside the CDR3, taken from reference TRBV9 and TRBJ2-6): DSGVTQTPKHLITATGQRVTLRCSPRSGDLSVYWYQQSLDQGLQFLIQYYNGEERAKGNILERFSAQQFPDLHSELNLSSLELGDSALYFCASSRGGSGANVLTFGAGSRLTVL.

The count of this clone is one. The rearrangement joins TRBV19 to TRBJ2-5; maybe TRBD1 (6 bases). This CDR3 spans 15 amino acids. V was pared by 5 bases and J by 1 base, with 14 bases between. Germline V lookup: CDR1 LNHDA, CDR2 SQIVND (reference sequence). The CDR3 DNA is TGTGCCAGTAGTCCAGGATCAGGGGCCCAAGAGACCCAGTACTTC. It is translated as CASSPGSGAQETQYF.

Comments on this clone: Compared with germline, one end of the junction differs, possibly owing to a read error. The V gene is TRBV27, the J gene TRBJ1-2; D may be TRBD1 (6 bases). Germline assignment: CDR1 MNHEY and CDR2 SMNVEV (reference sequence). The CDR3 spans 13 residues. The CDR3 region is CASSLGPSGDRSF. The DNA for the CDR3 is TGTGCCAGCAGTTTAGGCCCCTCAGGGGATCGAAGCTTC.

The chain's CDR3 is CASSSQRRTDTQYF. DNA for the CDR3: TGCGCCAGCAGCTCCCAGCGGCGCACAGATACGCAGTATTTT. J is TRBJ2-3 and V is TRBV5-1; D may be TRBD2 (5 bases). Germline CDR1 and CDR2: SGHRS and YFSETQ. This CDR3 is built from 14 residues. The V gene lost 3 bases and the J gene lost 1 base, with 9 bases spanning the gap. The full variable domain, rest sourced from reference TRBV5-1 and TRBJ2-3, is KAGVTQTPRYLIKTRGQQVTLSCSPISGHRSVSWYQQTPGQGLQFLFEYFSETQRNKGNFPGRFSGRQFSNSRSEMNVSTLELGDSALYLCASSSQRRTDTQYFGPGTRLTVL.

This clone was recorded only once. This chain uses TRBV28 with TRBJ2-3, with D possibly TRBD1 on 6 matching bases. Trimming shortened V by 5 bases and J by 0 bases, and 18 bases separated the two germline ends. Germline lookup yields CDR1 MDHEN and CDR2 SYDVKM. The CDR3 is 17 amino acids. Here the CDR3 reads CASSPPPGHPSTDTQYF. In nucleotides, the CDR3 is TGTGCCAGCAGTCCCCCCCCGGGACACCCAAGCACAGATACGCAGTATTTT. The whole variable domain, remainder taken from reference TRBV28 and TRBJ2-3, is DVKVTQSSRYLVKRTGEKVFLECVQDMDHENMFWYRQDPGLGLRLIYFSYDVKMKEKGDIPEGYSVSREKKERFSLILESASTNQTSMYLCASSPPPGHPSTDTQYFGPGTRLTVL.

J is TRBJ1-1 and V is TRBV6-6; tentatively, D is TRBD1 (5 bases). Trimming left V 0 bases short and J 1 base short, with 6 bases between. CDR1 and CDR2 (germline): MNHNY, SVGAGI (reference sequence). CDR3 size: 14 residues. CDR3 nucleotide sequence: TGTGCCAGCAGTTACTCTGGGGGGAACACTGAAGCTTTCTTT. This translates into CASSYSGGNTEAFF.

This clone is categorized as large (0.1 to 1%). V usage is TRBV27 and J usage is TRBJ2-7, with D uncertain. CDR1 and CDR2 from the germline V gene are MNHEY and SMNVEV (reference sequence). Deletions cut 6 bases from V and 1 base from J, with 16 bases between. The CDR3 length is 15 residues. Here the CDR3 reads CASSTPALLSYEQYF. In nucleotides, the CDR3 is TGTGCCAGCAGCACGCCGGCCTTACTATCCTACGAGCAGTACTTC.

The rearrangement uses TRBV5-1 and TRBJ1-2, with D maybe TRBD1 (5 bases). This CDR3 contains 14 residues. V lost 3 bases and J 0 bases, leaving 9 bases between the germline ends. Germline V gene data show CDR1 as SGHRS and CDR2 as YFSETQ. The CDR3 spells CASSWGPANYGYTF. The CDR3 DNA is TGCGCCAGCAGCTGGGGACCAGCTAACTATGGCTACACCTTC.

J is TRBJ2-3 and V is TRBV7-3; D is uncertain. The CDR3 spans 14 residues. Trimming removed 3 bases at V and 4 bases at J, with 11 bases between. CDR1 and CDR2 (germline): SGHTA, FQGTGA. The CDR3 loop reads CASSLGQASDTQYF. As DNA, the CDR3 is TGTGCCAGCAGCTTGGGCCAGGCTTCAGATACGCAGTATTTT.

This clone appeared a single time. This chain connects TRBV7-8 to TRBJ2-1, with D hard to call. Trimming pared 2 bases from V and 8 bases from J, leaving 13 bases between. The CDR3 totals 14 residues. CDR1 is SGHVS, CDR2 FQNEAQ, per germline. The CDR3 sequence: CASSLRHRTDEQFF. The DNA of the CDR3 is TGTGCCAGCAGCTTAAGGCATCGTACGGATGAGCAGTTCTTC.

The chain uses TRBV7-2 and TRBJ1-5; D remains ambiguous. V gave up 1 base and J gave up 0 bases, with 10 bases separating them. The V gene's germline CDR1 is SGHTA and CDR2 FQGNSA. CDR3 length: 16 residues. DNA for the CDR3: TGTGCCAGCAGCTTAGGGGTGGGATATAGCAATCAGCCCCAGCATTTT. This sequence encodes CASSLGVGYSNQPQHF. The whole variable domain, filled in from reference TRBV7-2 and TRBJ1-5, reads GAGVSQSPSNKVTEKGKDVELRCDPISGHTALYWYRQSLGQGLEFLIYFQGNSAPDKSGLPSDRFSAERTGGSVSTLTIQRTQQEDSAVYLCASSLGVGYSNQPQHFGDGTRLSIL.

The count of this clone is one. This chain connects TRBV11-3 to TRBJ1-1, with 8 bases aligning to TRBD1. With V trimmed by 5 bases and J by 2 bases, 7 bases remained unmatched. The CDR3 has 15 residues. Germline lookup yields CDR1 SGHNT and CDR2 YENEEA. CDR3 DNA: TGTGCCAGCAGCCCGGGGACAGGACAAAACACTGAAGCTTTCTTT. It codes for CASSPGTGQNTEAFF.

V usage is TRBV7-8 and J usage is TRBJ2-2, with 9 bases that match TRBD2. V lost 3 bases to trimming and J lost 4 bases; unmatched junction nucleotides: 12. The germline gives CDR1 SGHVS, CDR2 FQNEAQ. The CDR3 has 18 residues. The CDR3, as DNA: TGTGCCAGCAGCTTTCGGAGCGGGGGGCCTCGGGGCACCGGGGAGCTGTTTTTT. This gives the protein CASSFRSGGPRGTGELFF. The entire variable domain, with the rest obtained from reference TRBV7-8 and TRBJ2-2, is as follows: GAGVSQSPRYKVAKRGQDVALRCDPISGHVSLFWYQQALGQGPEFLTYFQNEAQLDKSGLPSDRFFAERPEGSVSTLKIQRTQQEDSAVYLCASSFRSGGPRGTGELFFGEGSRLTVL.

The chain carries TRBV19 and TRBJ2-2, with a tentative D call TRBD1 (5 bases). V was trimmed by 3 bases and J by 7 bases, leaving 18 bases between them. CDR3 length equals 16 residues. Germline V lookup: CDR1 LNHDA, CDR2 SQIVND (reference sequence). The CDR3, as DNA: TGTGCCAGTAGTATCGCCGGCATAGGGGCTGGCGGGGAGCTGTTTTTT. It translates to CASSIAGIGAGGELFF.

This rearrangement joins TRBV9 to TRBJ2-6; no definite D call. Looked up from germline, CDR1 is SGDLS and CDR2 is YYNGEE. Deletions cut 2 bases from V and 0 bases from J, with 9 bases between. The length of the CDR3 is 16 residues. The CDR3, as DNA: TGTGCCAGCAGCGTGAGCTCGACCTCTGGGGCCAACGTCCTGACTTTC. This translates into CASSVSSTSGANVLTF.

V usage is TRBV4-3 and J usage is TRBJ2-7; TRBD2 matches 11 bases. J was trimmed by 3 bases and V by 4 bases; bases with no gene match: 2. Germline CDR1 LGHNA, CDR2 YSLEER. CDR3 size: 14 residues. CDR3 amino acids: CASSRGTSGYEQYF. The CDR3 DNA follows: TGCGCCAGCAGCCGCGGGACTAGCGGCTACGAGCAGTACTTC.

Only one count was recorded for this clone. This chain links TRBV6-5 with TRBJ2-7; TRBD1 aligns across 7 bases. Germline-derived CDR1 and CDR2 are MNHEY and SVGAGI. This CDR3 spans 16 amino acids. V shed 0 bases, J shed 4 bases, and the junction held 9 bases outside the gene matches. CDR3 nucleotide sequence: TGTGCCAGCAGTTACTCGCCGGGACAGAGCTTTTACGAGCAGTACTTC. It yields the protein CASSYSPGQSFYEQYF.

The chain uses TRBV9 and TRBJ1-1; D is unresolved. CDR1 and CDR2 from the germline V gene are SGDLS and YYNGEE. With 4 bases removed from V and 1 base from J, the gap between germline ends came to 14 bases. The length of the CDR3 is 15 residues. Here the CDR3 reads CASSFLVGQNTEAFF. The CDR3 DNA sequence: TGTGCCAGCAGCTTCCTTGTGGGTCAGAACACTGAAGCTTTCTTT.